This T cell receptor beta chain derives from a study of blood T cell repertoires in COVID-19. This table comes from immunoSEQ multiplex PCR, and its TCRdb copy is limited to in-frame clones, with some not included. Here the sample spans 170,000 or so clones, roughly 80% being singletons. V lost 2 bases, J lost 3 bases, and 6 bases stayed unmatched. CDR1 LNHNV and CDR2 YYDKDF come from the germline V gene (reference sequence). This CDR3 is 15 amino acids long. The rearrangement links TRBV15 to TRBJ2-7; 8 bases fit TRBD2. The sequenced sample consisted of PBMCs or T cells enriched from blood (not recorded which). The clonotype was recovered from a woman in her forties or fifties who had recovered from COVID-19. CDR3 sequence: CATSRMGLGDYEQYF. DNA of the CDR3: TGTGCCACCAGCAGAATGGGACTAGGGGACTACGAGCAGTACTTC. The whole variable domain, filled in from reference TRBV15 and TRBJ2-7, reads DAMVIQNPRYQVTQFGKPVTLSCSQTLNHNVMYWYQQKSSQAPKLLFHYYDKDFNNEADTPDNFQSRRPNTSFCFLDIRSPGLGDTAMYLCATSRMGLGDYEQYFGPGTRLTVT.